The text below deals with one T cell receptor (beta chain). Its antigen is currently unknown. These data belong to a study of T-cell memory formation after mild COVID-19. The wider study: Each donor largely had its own TCR clusters.

The CDR3 length is 19 residues. V lost 0 bases and J lost 2; bases outside the gene matches: 12. Germline CDR1 LGHNA, CDR2 YSLEER. Study outcomes and limitations: Clones that contracted clustered mainly in CM and EM if CD4+ and in EMRA if CD8+. CD4/CD8 balance held among clones contracting day 15 to 85, and later expanders leaned CD4+.

Barcoded TCR alpha and TCR beta cDNA libraries with UMIs came from 5'RACE using constant-segment primers. MiXCR, run by TCRdb on the 5' RACE reads, gives a single entry per CDR3 protein. The sample holds approximately 570,000 distinct CDR3 sequences; under 20% are singletons and the top ten take more than 10%. V usage is TRBV4-3 and J usage is TRBJ2-7; 11 bases are a match to TRBD2. Sequenced input: PBMCs or a T cell subset sorted from them (not recorded which). The TCR sequence derives from an adult woman who had mild COVID-19 (a few samples of this study predate the infection). Cell type and time point are not known. Here the CDR3 DNA reads TGCGCCAGCAGCCAAGATAAGGTAGCGGGAGGGCTCGGGGCCTACGAGCAGTACTTC. Protein sequence: CASSQDKVAGGLGAYEQYF.